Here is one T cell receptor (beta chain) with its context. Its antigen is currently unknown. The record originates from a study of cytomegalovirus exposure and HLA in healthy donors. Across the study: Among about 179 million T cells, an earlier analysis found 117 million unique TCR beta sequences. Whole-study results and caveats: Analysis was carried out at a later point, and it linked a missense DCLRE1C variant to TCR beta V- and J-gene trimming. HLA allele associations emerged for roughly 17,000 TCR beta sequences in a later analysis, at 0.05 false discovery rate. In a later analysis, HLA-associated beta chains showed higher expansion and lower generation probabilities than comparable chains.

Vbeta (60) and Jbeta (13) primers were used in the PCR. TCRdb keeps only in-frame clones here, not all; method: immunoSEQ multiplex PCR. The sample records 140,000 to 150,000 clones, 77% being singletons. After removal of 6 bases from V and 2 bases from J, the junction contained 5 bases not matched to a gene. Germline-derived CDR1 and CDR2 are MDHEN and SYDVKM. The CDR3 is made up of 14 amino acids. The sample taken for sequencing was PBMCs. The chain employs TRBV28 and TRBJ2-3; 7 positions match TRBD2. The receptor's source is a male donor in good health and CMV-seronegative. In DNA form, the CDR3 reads TGTGCCAGCAGGGCTAGCGGACCCACAGATACGCAGTATTTT. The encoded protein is CASRASGPTDTQYF.